The clone carrying this TCR beta chain has a single count. The source of the sample is a study of shared clonotypes between healthy human individuals. Study summary: A couple of women and three men aged 18 to 49 made up the donors.

There are 17 residues in the CDR3. Trimming took 4 bases from V and 4 from J, leaving 22 bases between them. The germline CDR1 and CDR2 sequences are LNHDA and SQIVND (reference sequence). The donors, healthy adults who were HIV-negative, had experienced no recent acute infections or vaccinations. Clones were sequenced by immunoSEQ multiplex PCR, and TCRdb holds only the in-frame ones, with some missing. Counted here are 2.3 million or so clones, 85% to 95% occurring once; the ten biggest clones make up about 0.37%. This TCR derives from a man between 18 and 35 years old in good health. Some clones in this sample may be carry-over from other donors' samples. V is TRBV19 and J is TRBJ1-1; D may be TRBD1 (5 bases). The sequenced sample was naive CD4+ T cells from PBMCs. Subset here: CD45RA+ positively selected. In DNA, the CDR3 is TGTGCCAGTAGTACCCACTCGGCGGGGCCCCTTACCACTGAAGCTTTCTTT. It encodes CASSTHSAGPLTTEAFF.